Below, 28 T cell receptor beta chains from the same sample are listed, as sequenced in a study of shared clonotypes between healthy human individuals. Produced via immunoSEQ multiplex PCR; TCRdb's table is partial and in-frame only. In the table there are more than 2 million clones, about 94% of which are singletons. CD45RO-negative, CCR7-selected cells formed the naive CD8 fraction, which excluded terminally differentiated effector memory CD45RA+ cells. The sequenced sample was naive CD8+ T cells sorted from blood. All receptors derive from a man aged 18 to 29 in good health.

V and J are TRBV28 and TRBJ2-7; weak D call: TRBD1 (6 bases). Germline V CDR1 and CDR2: MDHEN, SYDVKM. The CDR3 spans 14 residues. The V and J ends lost 8 bases and 4 bases respectively, with 18 bases between them. CDR3 in amino acids: CASSISRDNYEQYF. The CDR3 DNA sequence: TGTGCCAGCTCCATAAGCCGGGACAATTACGAGCAGTACTTC.

The CDR3 bases are TGTGCCATCAGTGATGGACTAGCGGCGTACAATGAGCAGTTCTTC. This translates into CAISDGLAAYNEQFF. The chain joins TRBV10-3 to TRBJ2-1; 10 nucleotides line up with TRBD2. V trimming: 3 bases; J trimming: 4 bases; junction bases outside the gene matches: 3. The germline V gene has CDR1 ENHRY and CDR2 SYGVKD. This CDR3 comprises 15 residues.

This sequence joins TRBV18 and TRBJ2-7; the match to TRBD1 covers 11 bases. The CDR3 covers 16 residues. The V and J ends lost 0 bases and 5 bases, in that order; junction bases with no gene match: 6. The germline V gene encodes CDR1 KGHSH and CDR2 LQKENI. As DNA, the CDR3 is TGTGCCAGCTCACCACCGCCGGGACAGGGGGTGGACGAGCAGTACTTC. Translation gives CASSPPPGQGVDEQYF.

The chain links TRBV7-9 to TRBJ2-7; tentatively, D is TRBD2 (6 bases). The CDR3 contains 12 residues. V was clipped by 7 bases and J by 7 bases, with 14 bases between them. Germline CDR1 SEHNR, CDR2 FQNEAQ (reference sequence). The CDR3 DNA sequence: TGTGCCAGCACCGACGGGGGTTTTGAGCAGTACTTC. Its translation: CASTDGGFEQYF.

In its sample, this clone was seen once. CDR3 amino acids: CASFIPGQTYEQYF. CDR3 in DNA: TGTGCCAGCTTTATACCGGGACAGACCTACGAGCAGTACTTC. The chain combines TRBV2 with TRBJ2-7, with TRBD1 matching 7 bases. V was clipped by 8 bases and J by 2 bases; unmatched bases: 9. The CDR3 is made up of 14 amino acids. Germline CDR1 and CDR2: SNHLY and FYNNEI.

This chain uses TRBV11-2 with TRBJ1-6; no clear D. V was cut by 7 bases and J by 0 bases, with 7 bases left in between. CDR1 is SGHAT, CDR2 FQNNGV, per germline. The CDR3 spans 14 residues. The CDR3 protein is CASTEFSYNSPLHF. In DNA form, the CDR3 reads TGTGCCAGCACCGAGTTCTCCTATAATTCACCCCTCCACTTT. Full variable domain (missing parts from reference TRBV11-2 and TRBJ1-6): EAGVAQSPRYKIIEKRQSVAFWCNPISGHATLYWYQQILGQGPKLLIQFQNNGVVDDSQLPKDRFSAERLKGVDSTLKIQPAKLEDSAVYLCASTEFSYNSPLHFGNGTRLTVT.

The chain links TRBV7-9 to TRBJ2-7, with 7 bases fitting TRBD1. This CDR3 has 15 amino acids. From germline, CDR1 is SEHNR and CDR2 FQNEAQ (reference sequence). Losses at the gene ends were 5 bases for V and 0 bases for J; bases not matched to a gene: 7. The CDR3 bases are TGTGCCAGCAGCCCCATTCCAGGGGGCTCCTACGAGCAGTACTTC. Protein: CASSPIPGGSYEQYF. The full variable domain, completed using reference TRBV7-9 and TRBJ2-7, is DTGVSQNPRHKITKRGQNVTFRCDPISEHNRLYWYRQTLGQGPEFLTYFQNEAQLEKSRLLSDRFSAERPKGSFSTLEIQRTEQGDSAMYLCASSPIPGGSYEQYFGPGTRLTVT.

The V and J genes are TRBV7-9 and TRBJ1-1; 8 bases are shared with TRBD1. CDR3 length: 16 residues. Germline CDR1 is SEHNR and CDR2 is FQNEAQ (reference sequence). V dropped 4 bases and J dropped 1; count of bases not matched to a gene: 8. The CDR3 DNA reads as TGTGCCAGCAGCTCTTCGGACAGGGTACCGAACACTGAAGCTTTCTTT. Amino acids: CASSSSDRVPNTEAFF.

The table lists this clone with a few counts. The rearrangement links TRBV7-2 to TRBJ1-4; possibly TRBD1 for D (6 bases). The CDR3 consists of 14 residues. CDR1 SGHTA and CDR2 FQGNSA come from the germline V gene. Trimming took off 5 bases at V and 8 bases at J, with 15 bases between the two ends. This CDR3 is CASSPQGGGEKLFF. CDR3 nucleotides: TGTGCCAGCAGCCCACAGGGCGGCGGAGAAAAACTGTTTTTT.

The chain uses TRBV13 and TRBJ2-7, with D tentatively TRBD2 (5 bases). The germline CDR1 and CDR2 sequences are PRHDT and FYEKMQ (reference sequence). This CDR3 comprises 14 residues. V was pared by 5 bases and J by 4 bases, with 15 bases between. The chain's CDR3 is CASSPARASYEQYF. CDR3 coding DNA: TGTGCCAGCAGCCCTGCGCGGGCCTCGTACGAGCAGTACTTC. Filled out from reference TRBV13 and TRBJ2-7, the complete variable domain reads AAGVIQSPRHLIKEKRETATLKCYPIPRHDTVYWYQQGPGQDPQFLISFYEKMQSDKGSIPDRFSAQQFSDYHSELNMSSLELGDSALYFCASSPARASYEQYFGPGTRLTVT.

On this clone itself: At the DNA level, this CDR3 is encoded by other sequences in the same sample as well. This chain joins TRBV7-9 and TRBJ2-7; D call uncertain. CDR3 length: 12 amino acids. Looked up from germline, CDR1 is SEHNR and CDR2 is FQNEAQ (reference sequence). Trimming left V 4 bases short and J 1 base short, with 5 bases between. CDR3 bases: TGTGCCAGCAGCTCTTCTTCCTACGAGCAGTACTTC. Encoded protein: CASSSSSYEQYF.

This sequence joins TRBV11-2 and TRBJ2-7, with 13 bases aligning to TRBD2. Germline V gene data show CDR1 as SGHAT and CDR2 as FQNNGV. V lost 3 bases to trimming and J lost 6 bases; unmatched junction nucleotides: 8. CDR3 size: 16 residues. This chain's CDR3 is CASSLVTGTSGAEQYF. The CDR3 nucleotides are TGTGCCAGCAGCTTGGTAACCGGGACTAGCGGGGCCGAGCAGTACTTC.

The J gene is TRBJ1-5, the V gene TRBV2; maybe TRBD1 (6 bases). The CDR3 covers 18 residues. Per the germline V gene, CDR1 is SNHLY and CDR2 is FYNNEI. Between the trimmed V and J ends, which lost 3 bases and 3 bases, there was a span of 21 bases. The CDR3 nucleotides read TGTGCCAGCAGTGACTACAGGGCCGCCTCAAAAGCCAATCAGCCCCAGCATTTT. Translating gives CASSDYRAASKANQPQHF.

The chain recombines TRBV13 with TRBJ2-7; perhaps TRBD2 as D (6 bases). The CDR3 has 14 residues. The germline V gene encodes CDR1 PRHDT and CDR2 FYEKMQ (reference sequence). V was cut by 0 bases and J by 7 bases, with 13 bases left in between. CDR3 protein: CASSLGPSAGEQYF. For the CDR3, the DNA is TGTGCCAGCAGCTTAGGCCCTAGCGCTGGGGAGCAGTACTTC.

This rearrangement joins TRBV29-1 to TRBJ1-2; D may be TRBD1 (5 bases). CDR1 SQVTM and CDR2 ANQGSEA come from the germline V gene. This CDR3 is built from 14 residues. Between the trimmed V and J ends, which lost 0 bases and 8 bases, there was a span of 16 bases. CDR3 in amino acids: CSVEDRAEGYGYTF. The CDR3 DNA reads as TGCAGCGTTGAAGACAGGGCCGAGGGGTACGGCTACACCTTC.

The chain employs TRBV27 and TRBJ1-5; 7 positions match TRBD1. This CDR3 comprises 14 residues. The trim removed 5 bases at V and 5 bases at J, leaving 6 bases unmatched. Germline V gene data show CDR1 as MNHEY and CDR2 as SMNVEV (reference sequence). The CDR3: CASSNRDSYQPQHF. DNA of the CDR3: TGTGCCAGCAGTAACCGGGACAGCTATCAGCCCCAGCATTTT.

This clone has only a few counts. The chain links TRBV6-5 to TRBJ1-2; no clear D gene. The CDR3 spans 14 residues. Trimming took off 0 bases at V and 14 bases at J, with 19 bases between the two ends. Per germline, CDR1 MNHEY and CDR2 SVGAGI. The DNA of the CDR3 is TGTGCCAGCAGTTACTCGGACGGAACCGTGGGCGCTACCTTC. Translating it yields CASSYSDGTVGATF.

The chain couples TRBV30 to TRBJ2-3, with D perhaps being TRBD1 or TRBD2 (5 bases each). The CDR3 consists of 14 residues. Germline V CDR1 and CDR2: GTSNPN, SVGIG (reference sequence). V was cut by 4 bases and J by 0 bases, with 11 bases left in between. The CDR3 loop reads CAWTGALSTDTQYF. As DNA, the CDR3 is TGTGCCTGGACCGGGGCCCTCAGCACAGATACGCAGTATTTT.

For the CDR3, the DNA is TGCGCCAGCAGCTCCGTTGGGGGGACCGCCTACAATGAGCAGTTCTTC. Protein: CASSSVGGTAYNEQFF. This chain joins TRBV5-1 and TRBJ2-1; TRBD2 is a possible D gene (6 bases). The germline CDR1 and CDR2 sequences are SGHRS and YFSETQ. Trimming cost V 3 bases and J 2 bases, with 15 bases left between them. The CDR3 has 16 amino acids.

The genes are TRBV7-2 and TRBJ2-3; 9 positions match TRBD2. CDR1 is SGHTA, CDR2 FQGNSA, per germline. V shed 0 bases and J 2 bases; nucleotides not matched to a gene: 3. The CDR3 covers 16 residues. In DNA, the CDR3 is TGTGCCAGCAGCTTAGCTCTAGCGGGGCCCACAGATACGCAGTATTTT. This codes for CASSLALAGPTDTQYF.

This chain uses TRBV27 with TRBJ1-2; D not resolved. Trimming cost V 5 bases and J 2 bases, with 12 bases left between them. CDR3 length equals 14 residues. Germline assignment: CDR1 MNHEY and CDR2 SMNVEV (reference sequence). The CDR3 DNA follows: TGTGCCAGCAGTCCTGGAGGGAGGAACTATGGCTACACCTTC. Protein product: CASSPGGRNYGYTF.

The CDR3 loop reads CASSVETVDTDTQYF. The CDR3 nucleotides read TGTGCCAGCAGCGTAGAGACAGTGGACACAGATACGCAGTATTTT. This sequence joins TRBV9 and TRBJ2-3, with D perhaps matching TRBD1 (5 bases). CDR1 is SGDLS, CDR2 YYNGEE, per germline. Trimming removed 0 bases at V and 2 bases at J, with 10 bases between. There are 15 residues in the CDR3.

This clone has a single count. This sequence joins TRBV7-6 and TRBJ2-1; 10 bases agree with TRBD1. The V gene end was trimmed by 5 bases and the J gene end by 7 bases; junction bases not matched to a gene: 8. Germline assignment: CDR1 SGHVS and CDR2 FNYEAQ. CDR3 length equals 15 residues. The CDR3 DNA is TGTGCCAGCAGCCCCTGGCGGACAGGGGGAAATGAGCAGTTCTTC. Its translation: CASSPWRTGGNEQFF.

This chain joins TRBV7-9 and TRBJ1-5, with a tentative D call TRBD1 (5 bases). CDR1 and CDR2 (germline): SEHNR, FQNEAQ (reference sequence). Trimming stripped 2 bases from V and 4 bases from J, with 12 bases between. The CDR3 length is 15 residues. The CDR3 region is CASSLSGGGNQPQHF. CDR3 in DNA: TGTGCCAGCAGCTTATCGGGGGGAGGAAATCAGCCCCAGCATTTT.

The chain joins TRBV28 to TRBJ2-1; 11 nucleotides line up with TRBD2. Trimming cost V 6 bases and J 5 bases; bases outside gene matches: 9. Looked up from germline, CDR1 is MDHEN and CDR2 is SYDVKM. The CDR3 contains 16 residues. CDR3: CASSSLGLAEDNEQFF. In nucleotides, the CDR3 is TGTGCCAGCAGCTCCCTGGGACTAGCGGAAGACAATGAGCAGTTCTTC. The full variable domain, completed using reference TRBV28 and TRBJ2-1, is DVKVTQSSRYLVKRTGEKVFLECVQDMDHENMFWYRQDPGLGLRLIYFSYDVKMKEKGDIPEGYSVSREKKERFSLILESASTNQTSMYLCASSSLGLAEDNEQFFGPGTRLTVL.

The chain links TRBV7-9 to TRBJ2-3; 13 positions match TRBD2. After removal of 5 bases from V and 4 bases from J, the junction contained 9 bases not matched to a gene. Looked up from germline, CDR1 is SEHNR and CDR2 is FQNEAQ (reference sequence). The CDR3 spans 17 residues. This chain's CDR3 is CASSTPLAGGQADTQYF. The CDR3 coding sequence is TGTGCCAGCAGCACCCCACTAGCGGGGGGGCAGGCAGATACGCAGTATTTT. Complete variable domain (other parts from reference TRBV7-9 and TRBJ2-3): DTGVSQNPRHKITKRGQNVTFRCDPISEHNRLYWYRQTLGQGPEFLTYFQNEAQLEKSRLLSDRFSAERPKGSFSTLEIQRTEQGDSAMYLCASSTPLAGGQADTQYFGPGTRLTVL.

This clone showed up just a few times. The rearrangement links TRBV6-1 to TRBJ1-3; perhaps TRBD1 as D (6 bases). Germline V gene sequence: CDR1 MNHNS, CDR2 SASEGT. This CDR3 is built from 15 residues. V was cut by 6 bases and J by 1 base, with 13 bases left in between. CDR3 protein: CASRPRGGSGNTIYF. The CDR3 nucleotides read TGTGCCAGCAGACCCAGGGGAGGGTCTGGAAACACCATATATTTT.

This chain connects TRBV9 to TRBJ2-2; TRBD1 agrees at 7 bases. The CDR3 covers 15 residues. The germline gives CDR1 SGDLS, CDR2 YYNGEE. Germline trimming cut 3 bases from V and 0 bases from J; bases unmatched to any gene: 2. As DNA, the CDR3 is TGTGCCAGCAGCGGGGGACAGACGAACACCGGGGAGCTGTTTTTT. Protein sequence: CASSGGQTNTGELFF.